A single sample gave rise to the 19 T cell receptor beta chains below, sequenced in a study of blood T cell repertoires in COVID-19. The data were produced by immunoSEQ multiplex PCR, yet TCRdb's version contains in-frame clones alone and is incomplete. The sample consists of roughly 200,000 clones, 75% to 85% of them appearing once. The sequencing sample was made of peripheral blood. The source of these receptors is a woman aged 35 to 49 with COVID-19, enrolled during active disease.

The J gene is TRBJ1-2, the V gene TRBV9; D gene unclear. This CDR3 spans 13 amino acids. Deletions cut 7 bases from V and 8 bases from J, with 18 bases between. CDR1 and CDR2 (germline): SGDLS, YYNGEE. The CDR3 DNA is TGTGCCAGCCTCCACGACGGGAGTCGGGGCTACACCTTC. Encoded protein: CASLHDGSRGYTF.

The chain combines TRBV28 with TRBJ1-5; TRBD1 is a possible D gene (6 bases). CDR3 length: 17 residues. Germline lookup yields CDR1 MDHEN and CDR2 SYDVKM. V was shortened by 0 bases and J by 0 bases, with 12 bases between the two germline ends. DNA of the CDR3: TGTGCCAGCAGTTTATGGCCCGGACAGAATAGCAATCAGCCCCAGCATTTT. Translating gives CASSLWPGQNSNQPQHF. The full variable domain, rest sourced from reference TRBV28 and TRBJ1-5, is DVKVTQSSRYLVKRTGEKVFLECVQDMDHENMFWYRQDPGLGLRLIYFSYDVKMKEKGDIPEGYSVSREKKERFSLILESASTNQTSMYLCASSLWPGQNSNQPQHFGDGTRLSIL.

The genes are TRBV27 and TRBJ2-3; possibly TRBD2 for D (5 bases). The CDR3 runs to 13 residues. Germline values: CDR1 MNHEY, CDR2 SMNVEV (reference sequence). The V gene lost 10 bases and the J gene lost 5 bases, with 16 bases spanning the gap. The CDR3 spells CATLGGRGDTQYF. The CDR3 DNA sequence: TGTGCCACCCTAGGAGGCCGCGGAGATACGCAGTATTTT.

A single count supports this clone. This chain joins TRBV13 and TRBJ2-1, with TRBD1 matching over 8 bases. Looked up from germline, CDR1 is PRHDT and CDR2 is FYEKMQ (reference sequence). V lost 4 bases, J lost 3 bases, and 5 bases stayed unmatched. The CDR3 runs 15 residues. The chain's CDR3 is CASSWWTGNYNEQFF. DNA of the CDR3: TGTGCCAGCAGCTGGTGGACAGGGAACTACAATGAGCAGTTCTTC.

This rearrangement joins TRBV2 to TRBJ2-1; possible D gene TRBD2, 5 bases. The CDR3 runs 16 residues. Germline CDR1 reads SNHLY; CDR2 reads FYNNEI. Trimming stripped 2 bases from V and 0 bases from J, with 11 bases between. The CDR3 sequence: CASSESLGSSYNEQFF. The CDR3 bases are TGTGCCAGCAGTGAATCCCTTGGGAGCTCCTACAATGAGCAGTTCTTC.

The chain uses TRBV3-1 (or the pseudogene TRBV3-2) and TRBJ1-2; D is perhaps TRBD1 (5 bases). The CDR3 covers 17 residues. Germline V lookup: CDR1 LGHDT, CDR2 YNNKEL (reference sequence). The V end was cut by 1 base, the J end by 6 bases, with 21 bases between. Written as DNA, the CDR3 is TGTGCCAGCAGCCAAGCGTTTCAGGGTTCTTGGGTTGATGGCTACACCTTC. It yields the protein CASSQAFQGSWVDGYTF.

The rearrangement uses TRBV19 and TRBJ1-5; tentative D call: TRBD1 (6 bases). CDR1 is LNHDA, CDR2 SQIVND, per germline (reference sequence). This CDR3 is 14 amino acids long. The V end was cut by 6 bases, the J end by 2 bases, with 11 bases between. Here the CDR3 DNA reads TGTGCCAGTAGGGGGGGGGCAGGCAATCAGCCCCAGCATTTT. It specifies CASRGGAGNQPQHF.

The chain employs TRBV14 and TRBJ2-1; 9 bases fit TRBD2. The length of the CDR3 is 17 residues. The germline V gene encodes CDR1 SGHDN and CDR2 FVKESK. V lost 1 base and J lost 9; bases outside the gene matches: 13. The CDR3 DNA is TGTGCCAGCAGCCAAGGAACAGGAGGACTAGCGATCCGTGAGCAGTTCTTC. As protein: CASSQGTGGLAIREQFF.

The chain carries TRBV28 and TRBJ1-5, with 8 bases matching TRBD1. V shed 5 bases, J shed 6 bases, and the junction held 6 bases outside the gene matches. Germline lookup yields CDR1 MDHEN and CDR2 SYDVKM. This CDR3 has 14 amino acids. The CDR3 loop reads CASSTDRGFQPQHF. The CDR3 nucleotides are TGTGCCAGCAGTACAGACAGGGGCTTTCAGCCCCAGCATTTT.

This clone has just one count. V and J are TRBV6-5 and TRBJ1-5; D is uncertain. Trimming shortened V by 8 bases and J by 3 bases, and 8 bases separated the two germline ends. CDR3 length equals 12 residues. Germline CDR1 is MNHEY and CDR2 is SVGAGI. For the CDR3, the DNA is TGTGCCAGCGTCAATTTCAATCAGCCCCAGCATTTT. Protein: CASVNFNQPQHF.

The chain carries TRBV6-6 and TRBJ2-1; tentative D call: TRBD1 (6 bases). Germline assignment: CDR1 MNHNY and CDR2 SVGAGI (reference sequence). This CDR3 spans 12 amino acids. V was pared by 6 bases and J by 10 bases, with 13 bases between. CDR3 coding DNA: TGTGCCAGCAGAGACGGACAGTCCGAGCAGTTCTTC. Encoded protein: CASRDGQSEQFF.

As for this clone: The identical CDR3 is also encoded by other nucleotide sequences in the sample. The V and J genes are TRBV6-5 and TRBJ1-3; 8 bases fit TRBD1. Germline V gene data show CDR1 as MNHEY and CDR2 as SVGAGI. The V and J ends lost 6 bases and 4 bases, in that order; junction bases with no gene match: 2. This CDR3 is 13 amino acids long. CDR3 region: CASSRTGGNTIYF. CDR3 in DNA: TGTGCCAGCAGCCGGACAGGGGGAAACACCATATATTTT.

This clone was counted a single time. The chain carries TRBV27 and TRBJ2-1, with TRBD1 matching over 10 bases. CDR3 length: 14 residues. The V gene's germline CDR1 is MNHEY and CDR2 SMNVEV (reference sequence). V shed 5 bases, J shed 15 bases, and the junction held 13 bases outside the gene matches. CDR3 sequence (DNA): TGTGCCAGCAGTGCCGTTGACCGGGACAGGGGCCGGTTCTTC. Translated: CASSAVDRDRGRFF.

The chain combines TRBV7-2 with TRBJ2-3; 10 bases align to TRBD2. Looked up from germline, CDR1 is SGHTA and CDR2 is FQGNSA. The CDR3 has 17 amino acids. J gave up 5 bases and V 2 bases, and 10 bases lay outside the gene matches. The CDR3 DNA sequence: TGTGCCAGCAGCTTAAGGTTTCCGCTAGCGGGGGTAGATACGCAGTATTTT. It encodes CASSLRFPLAGVDTQYF.

The genes are TRBV7-8 and TRBJ1-4; D unresolved. V lost 1 base to trimming and J lost 8 bases, with 11 bases between them. Germline lookup yields CDR1 SGHVS and CDR2 FQNEAQ. The CDR3 is 14 amino acids. The CDR3 spells CASSLVSSREKLFF. CDR3 sequence (DNA): TGTGCCAGCAGCTTAGTGTCCAGCAGGGAAAAACTGTTTTTT.

The chain combines TRBV7-3 with TRBJ1-1; no clear D. The CDR3 loop spans 13 amino acids. V gave up 3 bases and J gave up 0 bases, with 5 bases separating them. Germline CDR1 and CDR2: SGHTA and FQGTGA. The DNA for the CDR3 is TGTGCCAGCAGCTTCAAAATGAACACTGAAGCTTTCTTT. Amino acid sequence: CASSFKMNTEAFF. Full variable domain (remainder filled in from reference TRBV7-3 and TRBJ1-1): GAGVSQTPSNKVTEKGKYVELRCDPISGHTALYWYRQSLGQGPEFLIYFQGTGAADDSGLPNDRFFAVRPEGSVSTLKIQRTERGDSAVYLCASSFKMNTEAFFGQGTRLTVV.

The chain joins TRBV7-8 to TRBJ2-3, with 11 bases that match TRBD2. There are 19 residues in the CDR3. The germline V gene encodes CDR1 SGHVS and CDR2 FQNEAQ. J lost 1 base, V lost 4 bases, and 13 bases had no gene match. CDR3 sequence (DNA): TGTGCCAGCAGCTGGCCGTCTAGCGGGGGGCCGACGGGCACAGATACGCAGTATTTT. It codes for CASSWPSSGGPTGTDTQYF.

In its sample, this clone was seen once. The CDR3 is CASSQERITHGYTF. The CDR3 DNA reads TGTGCCAGCAGCCAAGAGAGGATAACCCATGGCTACACCTTC. V usage is TRBV3-1 (or the pseudogene TRBV3-2) and J usage is TRBJ1-2, with D uncertain. V gave up 0 bases and J gave up 6 bases, with 11 bases separating them. The length of the CDR3 is 14 residues. Germline CDR1 and CDR2: LGHDT and YNNKEL (reference sequence).

This chain connects TRBV9 to TRBJ2-7, with 9 bases identical to TRBD2. The CDR3 has 14 residues. CDR1 SGDLS and CDR2 YYNGEE come from the germline V gene. The junction had 5 bases not matched to a gene; V was cut back by 3 bases and J by 4 bases. CDR3 residues: CASSASGLAYEQYF. The CDR3, as DNA: TGTGCCAGCAGCGCCTCGGGACTAGCTTACGAGCAGTACTTC.